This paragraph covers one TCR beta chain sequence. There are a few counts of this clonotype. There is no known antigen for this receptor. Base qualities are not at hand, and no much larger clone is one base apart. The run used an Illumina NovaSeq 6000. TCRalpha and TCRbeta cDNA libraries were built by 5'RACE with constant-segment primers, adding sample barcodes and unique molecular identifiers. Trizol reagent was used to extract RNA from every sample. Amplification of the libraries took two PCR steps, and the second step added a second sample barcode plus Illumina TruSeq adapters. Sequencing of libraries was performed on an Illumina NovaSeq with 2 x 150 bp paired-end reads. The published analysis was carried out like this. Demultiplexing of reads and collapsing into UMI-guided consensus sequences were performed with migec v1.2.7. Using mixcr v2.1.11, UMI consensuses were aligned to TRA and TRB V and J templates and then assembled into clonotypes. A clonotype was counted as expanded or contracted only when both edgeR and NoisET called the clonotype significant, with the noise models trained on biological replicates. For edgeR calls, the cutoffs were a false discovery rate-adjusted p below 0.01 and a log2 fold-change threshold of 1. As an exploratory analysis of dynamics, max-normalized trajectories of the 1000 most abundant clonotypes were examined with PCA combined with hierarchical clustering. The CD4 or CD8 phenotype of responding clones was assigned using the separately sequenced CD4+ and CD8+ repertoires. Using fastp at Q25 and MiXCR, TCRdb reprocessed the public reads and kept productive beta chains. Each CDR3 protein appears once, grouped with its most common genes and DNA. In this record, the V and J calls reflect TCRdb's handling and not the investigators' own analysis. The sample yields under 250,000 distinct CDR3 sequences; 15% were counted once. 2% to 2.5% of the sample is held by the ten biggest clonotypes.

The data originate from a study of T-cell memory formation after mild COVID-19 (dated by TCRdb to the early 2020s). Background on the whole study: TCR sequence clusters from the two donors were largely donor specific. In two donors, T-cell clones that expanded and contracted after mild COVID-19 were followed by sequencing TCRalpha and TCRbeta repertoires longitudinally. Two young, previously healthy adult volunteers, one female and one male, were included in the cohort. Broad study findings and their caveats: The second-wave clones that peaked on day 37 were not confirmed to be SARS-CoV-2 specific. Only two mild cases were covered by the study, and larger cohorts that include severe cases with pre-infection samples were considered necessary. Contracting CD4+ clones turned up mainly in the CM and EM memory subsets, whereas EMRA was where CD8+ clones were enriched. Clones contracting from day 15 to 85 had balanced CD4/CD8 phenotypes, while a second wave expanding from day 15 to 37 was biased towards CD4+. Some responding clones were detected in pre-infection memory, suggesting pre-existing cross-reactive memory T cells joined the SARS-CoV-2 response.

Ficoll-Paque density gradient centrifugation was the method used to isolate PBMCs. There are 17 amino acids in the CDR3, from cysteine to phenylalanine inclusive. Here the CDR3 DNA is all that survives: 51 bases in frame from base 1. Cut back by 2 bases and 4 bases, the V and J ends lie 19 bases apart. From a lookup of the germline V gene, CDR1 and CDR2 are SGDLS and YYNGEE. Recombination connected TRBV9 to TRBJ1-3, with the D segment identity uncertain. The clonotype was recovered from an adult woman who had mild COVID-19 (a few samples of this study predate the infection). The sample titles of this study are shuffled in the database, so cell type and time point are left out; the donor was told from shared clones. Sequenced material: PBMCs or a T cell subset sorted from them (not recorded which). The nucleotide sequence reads TGTGCCAGCAGCGTGGTTCCAGGCCCCGCGGGAGGAAACACCATATATTTT. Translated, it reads CASSVVPGPAGGNTIYF.